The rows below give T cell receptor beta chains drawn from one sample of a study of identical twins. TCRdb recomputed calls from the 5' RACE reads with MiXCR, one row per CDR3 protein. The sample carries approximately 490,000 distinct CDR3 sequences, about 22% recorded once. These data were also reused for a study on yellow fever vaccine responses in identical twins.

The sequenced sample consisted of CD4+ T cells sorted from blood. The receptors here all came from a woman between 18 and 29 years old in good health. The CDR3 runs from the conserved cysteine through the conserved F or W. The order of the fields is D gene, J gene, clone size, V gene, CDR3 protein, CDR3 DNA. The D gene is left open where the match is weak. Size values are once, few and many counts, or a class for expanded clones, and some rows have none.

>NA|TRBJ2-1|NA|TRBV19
CASSDVGYNEQFF
TGTGCCAGTAGTGATGTGGGGTACAATGAGCAGTTCTTC
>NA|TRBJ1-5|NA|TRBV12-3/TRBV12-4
CASSSAGMDQPQHF
TGTGCCAGCAGTTCTGCAGGGATGGATCAGCCCCAGCATTTT
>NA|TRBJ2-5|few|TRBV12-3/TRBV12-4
CASSLSHSGETQYF
TGTGCCAGCAGTTTAAGTCACAGCGGAGAGACCCAGTACTTC
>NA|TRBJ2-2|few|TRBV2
CASSEANTGELFF
TGTGCCAGCAGTGAAGCTAACACCGGGGAGCTGTTTTTT
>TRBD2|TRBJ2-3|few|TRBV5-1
CASSLVAGTSGTGGTDTQYF
TGCGCCAGCAGCTTGGTTGCCGGGACTAGCGGGACCGGGGGCACAGATACGCAGTATTTT
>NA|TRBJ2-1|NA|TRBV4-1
CASSQDTLLSGEVSYNEQFF
TGCGCCAGCAGCCAAGACACCCTACTATCGGGGGAGGTCTCCTACAATGAGCAGTTCTTC
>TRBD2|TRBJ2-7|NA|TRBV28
CASSLWGSGKGDYEQYF
TGTGCCAGCAGTTTATGGGGTAGCGGGAAGGGGGACTACGAGCAGTACTTC
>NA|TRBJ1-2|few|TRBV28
CASSSHLIANYGYTF
TGTGCCAGCAGTTCACATCTTATAGCTAACTATGGCTACACCTTC
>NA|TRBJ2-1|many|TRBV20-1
CSARMAGSYNEQFF
TGCAGTGCTAGAATGGCGGGCTCCTACAATGAGCAGTTCTTC
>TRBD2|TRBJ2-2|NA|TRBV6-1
CASRRAGEGTGELFF
TGTGCCAGCAGGCGAGCGGGGGAAGGGACCGGGGAGCTGTTTTTT
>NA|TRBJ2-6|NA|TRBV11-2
CASSLGWLTGANVLTF
TGTGCCAGCAGCTTAGGTTGGCTAACTGGGGCCAACGTCCTGACTTTC
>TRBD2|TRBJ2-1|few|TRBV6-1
CASSARLAGGLWEQFF
TGTGCCAGCAGCGCGAGACTAGCGGGGGGGCTTTGGGAGCAGTTCTTC
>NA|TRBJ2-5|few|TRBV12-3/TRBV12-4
CASSLLASPQETQYF
TGTGCCAGCAGTTTGTTGGCTAGCCCTCAAGAGACCCAGTACTTC
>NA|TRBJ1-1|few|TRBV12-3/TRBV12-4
CASSLLGSEAFF
TGTGCCAGCAGTCTGCTAGGGTCTGAAGCTTTCTTT
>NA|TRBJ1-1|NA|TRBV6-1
CASIGTDREAFF
TGTGCCAGCATAGGGACCGACAGAGAAGCTTTCTTT
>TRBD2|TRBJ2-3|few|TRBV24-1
CATSDPVAGGPRGDTQYF
TGTGCCACCAGTGATCCCGTCGCGGGAGGGCCAAGAGGAGATACGCAGTATTTT
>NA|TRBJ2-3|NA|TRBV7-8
CASSNRATDTQYF
TGTGCCAGCAGCAACAGGGCCACAGATACGCAGTATTTT
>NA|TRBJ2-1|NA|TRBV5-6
CASSPPLTGKSLNEQFF
TGTGCCAGCAGCCCACCGTTGACAGGTAAAAGTCTCAATGAGCAGTTCTTC
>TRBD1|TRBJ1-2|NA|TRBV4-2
CASSQPMGDRANYGYTF
TGTGCCAGCAGCCAACCGATGGGGGACAGAGCTAACTATGGCTACACCTTC
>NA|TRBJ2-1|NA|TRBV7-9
CASSLAPQGLGIEQFF
TGTGCCAGCAGCTTAGCCCCGCAGGGTTTAGGCATTGAGCAGTTCTTC
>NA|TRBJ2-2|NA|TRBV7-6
CASSRGTDYTGELFF
TGTGCCAGCAGCCGAGGGACGGATTACACCGGGGAGCTGTTTTTT
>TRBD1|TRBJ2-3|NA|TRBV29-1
CSVEGRQGAGDTQYF
TGCAGCGTTGAAGGTCGGCAGGGGGCTGGAGATACGCAGTATTTT
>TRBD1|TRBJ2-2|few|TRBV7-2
CASRPQHRGKNTGELFF
TGTGCCAGCAGACCCCAGCACAGGGGGAAGAACACCGGGGAGCTGTTTTTT
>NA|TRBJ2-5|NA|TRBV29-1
CSVQRVVDSQETQYF
TGCAGCGTTCAAAGGGTCGTCGATTCCCAAGAGACCCAGTACTTC
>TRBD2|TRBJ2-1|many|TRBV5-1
CASSWTSGNEQFF
TGCGCCAGCAGCTGGACTAGCGGGAATGAGCAGTTCTTC
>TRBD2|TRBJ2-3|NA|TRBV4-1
CASSRSSSGAPDTQYF
TGCGCCAGCAGCCGTTCTAGTAGCGGGGCCCCGGATACGCAGTATTTT
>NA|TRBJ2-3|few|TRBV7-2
CASSMYGTLNADTQYF
TGTGCCAGCAGCATGTATGGGACCCTAAATGCAGATACGCAGTATTTT
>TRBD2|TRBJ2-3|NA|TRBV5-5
CASSLEALAGATDTQYF
TGTGCCAGCAGCTTGGAGGCGCTAGCGGGAGCCACAGATACGCAGTATTTT
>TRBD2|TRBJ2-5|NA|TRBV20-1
CSARTRGAWPQYF
TGCAGTGCTAGAACGCGGGGGGCCTGGCCCCAGTACTTC
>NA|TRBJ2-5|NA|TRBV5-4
CASSLVEQETQYF
TGTGCCAGCAGCTTGGTGGAACAAGAGACCCAGTACTTC
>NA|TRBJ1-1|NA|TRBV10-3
CAISESVMNTEAFF
TGTGCCATCAGTGAGTCGGTAATGAACACTGAAGCTTTCTTT
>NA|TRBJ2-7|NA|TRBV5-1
CASSLKGVSYEQYF
TGCGCCAGCAGCTTGAAGGGCGTCTCCTACGAGCAGTACTTC
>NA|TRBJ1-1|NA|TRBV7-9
CASSLQGDMNTEAFF
TGTGCCAGCAGCTTACAGGGCGACATGAACACTGAAGCTTTCTTT
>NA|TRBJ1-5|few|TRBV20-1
CSAREGGYQPQHF
TGCAGTGCTAGAGAGGGGGGATATCAGCCCCAGCATTTT
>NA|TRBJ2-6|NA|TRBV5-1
CASSHAKTGANVLTF
TGCGCCAGCAGCCACGCAAAAACTGGGGCCAACGTCCTGACTTTC
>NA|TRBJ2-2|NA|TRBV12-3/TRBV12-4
CASSAGTLVTGELFF
TGTGCCAGCAGTGCCGGGACCCTTGTCACCGGGGAGCTGTTTTTT
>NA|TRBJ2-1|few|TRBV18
CASSASGPRKEQFF
TGTGCCAGCTCAGCTTCCGGGCCCCGGAAGGAGCAGTTCTTC
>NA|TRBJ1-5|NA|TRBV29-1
CSVVLTPNQPQHF
TGCAGCGTTGTCTTGACACCTAATCAGCCCCAGCATTTT
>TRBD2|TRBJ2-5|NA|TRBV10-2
CASKLSSGRALGETQYF
TGCGCCAGCAAGTTGAGTTCCGGGAGGGCCCTCGGTGAGACCCAGTACTTC
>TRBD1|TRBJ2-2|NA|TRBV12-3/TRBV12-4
CASRNRGRSNTGELFF
TGTGCCAGCAGGAACAGGGGAAGGTCGAACACCGGGGAGCTGTTTTTT
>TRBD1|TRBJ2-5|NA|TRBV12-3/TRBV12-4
CASSGAWGTGARETQYF
TGTGCCAGCAGTGGGGCCTGGGGGACAGGGGCCCGAGAGACCCAGTACTTC
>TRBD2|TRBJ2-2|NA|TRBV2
CAAGTSGTANTGELFF
TGTGCCGCCGGGACTAGCGGCACCGCGAACACCGGGGAGCTGTTTTTT
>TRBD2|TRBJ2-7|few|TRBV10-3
CAISKGLAGDGEQYF
TGTGCCATCAGTAAGGGACTAGCGGGAGATGGTGAGCAGTACTTC
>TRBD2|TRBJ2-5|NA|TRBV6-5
CASSYREGETQYF
TGTGCCAGCAGTTATAGGGAGGGAGAGACCCAGTACTTC
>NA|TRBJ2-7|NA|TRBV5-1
CASRPGSTDYEQYF
TGCGCCAGCAGACCCGGGAGCACGGACTACGAGCAGTACTTC
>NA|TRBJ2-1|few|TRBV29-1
CSVEQGQFF
TGCAGCGTTGAGCAGGGGCAGTTCTTC
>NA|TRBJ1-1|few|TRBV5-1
CASSLAGGQTTNTEAFF
TGCGCCAGCAGCTTGGCGGGAGGACAGACTACGAACACTGAAGCTTTCTTT
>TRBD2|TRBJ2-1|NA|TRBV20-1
CSARDLRLAELYNEQFF
TGCAGTGCTAGAGATTTACGGCTAGCGGAACTTTACAATGAGCAGTTCTTC
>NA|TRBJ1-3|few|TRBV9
CASSVAASLLSGNTIYF
TGTGCCAGCAGCGTAGCGGCATCCCTCCTCTCTGGAAACACCATATATTTT
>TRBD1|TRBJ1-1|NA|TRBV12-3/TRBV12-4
CASSPRTGGRNTEAFF
TGTGCCAGCAGTCCCAGGACAGGGGGCAGAAACACTGAAGCTTTCTTT
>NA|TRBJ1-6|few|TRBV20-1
CSAPPGSYNSPLHF
TGCAGTGCCCCCCCGGGATCCTATAATTCACCCCTCCACTTT
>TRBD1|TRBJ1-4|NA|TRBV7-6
CASSFGQGGEKLFF
TGTGCCAGCAGCTTTGGACAGGGGGGAGAAAAACTGTTTTTT
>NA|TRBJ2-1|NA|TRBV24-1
CATSDSRHGGRNEQFF
TGTGCCACCAGTGATTCAAGACACGGAGGTCGCAATGAGCAGTTCTTC
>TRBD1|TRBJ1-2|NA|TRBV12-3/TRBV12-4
CASSPDRNKYGYTF
TGTGCCAGCAGCCCGGACAGGAACAAGTATGGCTACACCTTC
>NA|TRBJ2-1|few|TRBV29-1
CSVGNYEQFF
TGCAGCGTTGGGAATTATGAGCAGTTCTTC
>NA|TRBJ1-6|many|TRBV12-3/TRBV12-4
CASSFSQADSPLHF
TGTGCCAGCAGTTTTAGTCAGGCAGACTCACCCCTCCACTTT
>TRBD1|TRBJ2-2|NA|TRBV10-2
CASRTPGQGSPGELFF
TGCGCCAGCCGTACCCCGGGACAGGGATCGCCCGGGGAGCTGTTTTTT
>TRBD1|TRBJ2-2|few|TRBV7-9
CASSDRGTGELFF
TGTGCCAGCAGCGACAGGGGAACCGGGGAGCTGTTTTTT
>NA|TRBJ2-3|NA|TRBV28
CASSWATRTDTQYF
TGTGCCAGCAGTTGGGCTACCCGCACAGATACGCAGTATTTT